This T cell receptor (beta chain) derives from a study of T cell clones after liver transplantation. The overall study: Without induction therapy, subjects received standard immunosuppression until 12-24 months post-transplant.

Some clones are missing from TCRdb's copy, which holds only in-frame ones; the method was immunoSEQ multiplex PCR. In the table there are just over 60,000 clones, 71% of which are singletons. Per germline, CDR1 SGHAT and CDR2 FQDESV (reference sequence). The CDR3 runs to 13 residues. V was clipped by 3 bases and J by 7 bases; unmatched bases: 3. This clonotype was obtained from a human donor who received a liver transplant. The chain links TRBV11-1 to TRBJ2-3; 8 bases are a match to TRBD1. The sequenced sample was CD4+ T cells from blood, obtained before liver transplant. The CDR3 loop reads CASSFQGANTQYF. CDR3 nucleotides: TGTGCCAGCAGCTTTCAGGGGGCAAATACGCAGTATTTT.